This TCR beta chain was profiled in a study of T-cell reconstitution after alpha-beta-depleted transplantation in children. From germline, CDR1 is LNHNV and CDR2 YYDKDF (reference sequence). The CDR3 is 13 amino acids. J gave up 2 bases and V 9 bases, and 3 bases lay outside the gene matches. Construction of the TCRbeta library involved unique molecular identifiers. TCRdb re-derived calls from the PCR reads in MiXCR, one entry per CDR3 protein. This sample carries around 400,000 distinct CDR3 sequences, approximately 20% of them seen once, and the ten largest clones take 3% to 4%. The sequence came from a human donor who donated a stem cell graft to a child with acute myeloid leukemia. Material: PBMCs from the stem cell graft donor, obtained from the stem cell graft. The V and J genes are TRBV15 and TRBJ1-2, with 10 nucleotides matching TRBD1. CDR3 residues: CATRGQGNYGYTF. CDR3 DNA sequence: TGTGCCACGAGGGGACAGGGGAACTATGGCTACACCTTC.